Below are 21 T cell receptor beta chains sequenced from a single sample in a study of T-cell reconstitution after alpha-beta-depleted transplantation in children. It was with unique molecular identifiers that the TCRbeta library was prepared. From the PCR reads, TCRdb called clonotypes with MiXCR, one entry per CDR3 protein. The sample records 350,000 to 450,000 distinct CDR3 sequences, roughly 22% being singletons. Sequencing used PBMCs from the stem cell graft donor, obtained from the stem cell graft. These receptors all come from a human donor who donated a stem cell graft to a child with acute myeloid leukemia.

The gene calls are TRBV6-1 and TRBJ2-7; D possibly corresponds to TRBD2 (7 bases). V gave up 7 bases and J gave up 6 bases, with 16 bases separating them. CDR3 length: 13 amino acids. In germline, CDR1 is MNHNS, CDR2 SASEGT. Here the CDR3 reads CASNPGGGVEQYF. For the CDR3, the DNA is TGTGCCAGCAATCCAGGAGGGGGGGTCGAGCAGTACTTC.

The CDR3 spells CASSSAGGPYEQYF. In nucleotides, the CDR3 is TGCGCCAGCAGCTCCGCGGGAGGACCCTACGAGCAGTACTTC. The chain links TRBV5-1 to TRBJ2-7; 8 bases agree with TRBD2. The V segment lost 3 bases and the J segment 2 bases; nucleotides outside the gene matches: 4. CDR1 and CDR2 (germline): SGHRS, YFSETQ. The length of the CDR3 is 14 residues.

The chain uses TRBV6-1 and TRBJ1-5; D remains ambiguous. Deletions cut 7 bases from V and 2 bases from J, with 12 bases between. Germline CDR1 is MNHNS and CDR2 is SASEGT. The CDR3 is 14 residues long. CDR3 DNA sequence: TGTGCCAGCAAGAAGGGTTCGGGCAATCAGCCCCAGCATTTT. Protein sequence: CASKKGSGNQPQHF.

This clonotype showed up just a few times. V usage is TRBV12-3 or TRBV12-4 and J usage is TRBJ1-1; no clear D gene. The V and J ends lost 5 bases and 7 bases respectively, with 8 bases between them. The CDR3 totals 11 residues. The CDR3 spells CASSPNFEAFF. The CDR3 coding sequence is TGTGCCAGCAGTCCCAACTTTGAAGCTTTCTTT.

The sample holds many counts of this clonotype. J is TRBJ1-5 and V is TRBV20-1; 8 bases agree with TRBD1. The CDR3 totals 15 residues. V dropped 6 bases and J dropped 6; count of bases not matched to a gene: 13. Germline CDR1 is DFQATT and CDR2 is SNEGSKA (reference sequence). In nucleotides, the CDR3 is TGCAGTGCCAACCTTCAGGGGGCAAGAGTTCAGCCCCAGCATTTT. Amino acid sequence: CSANLQGARVQPQHF.

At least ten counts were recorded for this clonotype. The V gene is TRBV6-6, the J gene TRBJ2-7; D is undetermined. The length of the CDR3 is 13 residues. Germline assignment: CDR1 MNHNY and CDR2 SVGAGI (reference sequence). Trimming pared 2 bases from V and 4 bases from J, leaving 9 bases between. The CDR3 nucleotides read TGTGCCAGCAGTTACCCAGAAGGGTACGAGCAGTACTTC. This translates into CASSYPEGYEQYF.

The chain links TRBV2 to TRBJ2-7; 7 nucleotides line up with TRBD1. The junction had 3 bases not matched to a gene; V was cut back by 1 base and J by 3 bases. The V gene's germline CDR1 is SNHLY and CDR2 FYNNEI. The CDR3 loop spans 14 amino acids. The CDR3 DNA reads TGTGCCAGCAGTGAAGGTAGGGGGCACTACGAGCAGTACTTC. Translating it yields CASSEGRGHYEQYF.

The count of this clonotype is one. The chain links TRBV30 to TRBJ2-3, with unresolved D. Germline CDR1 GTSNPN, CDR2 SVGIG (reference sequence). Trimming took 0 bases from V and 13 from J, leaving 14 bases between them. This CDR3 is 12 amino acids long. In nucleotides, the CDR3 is TGTGCCTGGAGTGTAGTCCGGCTTAACAAGTATTTT. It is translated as CAWSVVRLNKYF.

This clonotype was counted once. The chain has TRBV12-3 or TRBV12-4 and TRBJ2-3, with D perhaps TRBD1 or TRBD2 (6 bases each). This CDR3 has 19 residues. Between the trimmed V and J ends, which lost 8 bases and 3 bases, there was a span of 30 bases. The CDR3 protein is CASSSGGTTSPGATDTQYF. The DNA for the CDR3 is TGTGCCAGCTCCTCTGGGGGGACAACAAGCCCGGGAGCAACAGATACGCAGTATTTT.

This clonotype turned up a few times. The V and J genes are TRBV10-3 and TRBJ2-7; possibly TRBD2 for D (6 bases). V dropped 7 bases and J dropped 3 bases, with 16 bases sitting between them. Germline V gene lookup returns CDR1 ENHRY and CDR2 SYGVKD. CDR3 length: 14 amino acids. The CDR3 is CAITRDLLNYEQYF. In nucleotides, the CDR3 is TGTGCCATCACCCGGGACTTACTCAACTACGAGCAGTACTTC.

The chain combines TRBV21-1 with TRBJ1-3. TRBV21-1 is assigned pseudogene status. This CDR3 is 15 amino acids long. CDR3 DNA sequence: TGTGCCAGCAGCAATTTACGGCTCTCTGGAAACACCATATATTTT. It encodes CASSNLRLSGNTIYF.

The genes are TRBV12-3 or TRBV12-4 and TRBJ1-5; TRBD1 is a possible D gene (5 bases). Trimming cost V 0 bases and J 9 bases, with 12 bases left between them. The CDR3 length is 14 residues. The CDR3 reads CASSLAQEGRPQHF. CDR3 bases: TGTGCCAGCAGTTTAGCGCAGGAGGGGCGGCCCCAGCATTTT.

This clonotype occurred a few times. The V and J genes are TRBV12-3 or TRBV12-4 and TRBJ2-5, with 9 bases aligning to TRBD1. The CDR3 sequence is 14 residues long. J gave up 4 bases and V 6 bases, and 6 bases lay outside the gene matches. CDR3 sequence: CASRDTGQGETQYF. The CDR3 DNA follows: TGTGCCAGCAGGGATACGGGACAGGGAGAGACCCAGTACTTC.

The CDR3 region has the DNA TGCAGTGCTAGTCCCGTCTCTAGCACAGATACGCAGTATTTT. The encoded protein is CSASPVSSTDTQYF. This chain connects TRBV20-1 to TRBJ2-3; D remains ambiguous. The germline V gene has CDR1 DFQATT and CDR2 SNEGSKA (reference sequence). The CDR3 runs 14 residues. V lost 3 bases to trimming and J lost 0 bases, with 10 bases between them.

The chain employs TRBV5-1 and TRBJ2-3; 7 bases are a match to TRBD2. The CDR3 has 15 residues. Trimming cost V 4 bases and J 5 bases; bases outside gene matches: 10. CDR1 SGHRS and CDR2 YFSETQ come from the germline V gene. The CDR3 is CASSLGGATVDTQYF. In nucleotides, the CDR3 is TGCGCCAGCAGCCTGGGAGGGGCTACCGTAGATACGCAGTATTTT.

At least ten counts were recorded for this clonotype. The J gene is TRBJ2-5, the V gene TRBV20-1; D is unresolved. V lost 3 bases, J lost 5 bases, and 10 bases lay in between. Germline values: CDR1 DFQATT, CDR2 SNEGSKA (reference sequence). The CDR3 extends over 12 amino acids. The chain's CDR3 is CSASYGRETQYF. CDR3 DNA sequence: TGCAGTGCTAGTTACGGCAGGGAGACCCAGTACTTC.

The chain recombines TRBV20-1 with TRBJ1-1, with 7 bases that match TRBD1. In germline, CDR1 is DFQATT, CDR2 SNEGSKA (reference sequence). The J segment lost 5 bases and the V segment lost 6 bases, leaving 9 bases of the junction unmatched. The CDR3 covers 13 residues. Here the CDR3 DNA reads TGCAGTGCCAAGACAGGGATAGCGACTGAAGCTTTCTTT. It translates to CSAKTGIATEAFF.

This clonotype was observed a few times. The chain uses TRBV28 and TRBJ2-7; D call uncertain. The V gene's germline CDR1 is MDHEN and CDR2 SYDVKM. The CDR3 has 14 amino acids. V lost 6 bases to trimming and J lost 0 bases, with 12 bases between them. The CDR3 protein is CASRIMTASYEQYF. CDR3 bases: TGTGCCAGCAGGATTATGACCGCCTCCTACGAGCAGTACTTC.

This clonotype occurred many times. Here the CDR3 reads CASSAFQELYF. The CDR3 nucleotides are TGTGCCAGCAGTGCTTTCCAGGAACTGTACTTC. This chain uses TRBV2 with TRBJ2-7; no definite D call. Trimming shortened V by 4 bases and J by 12 bases, and 13 bases separated the two germline ends. Germline V gene data show CDR1 as SNHLY and CDR2 as FYNNEI. The CDR3 is 11 amino acids.

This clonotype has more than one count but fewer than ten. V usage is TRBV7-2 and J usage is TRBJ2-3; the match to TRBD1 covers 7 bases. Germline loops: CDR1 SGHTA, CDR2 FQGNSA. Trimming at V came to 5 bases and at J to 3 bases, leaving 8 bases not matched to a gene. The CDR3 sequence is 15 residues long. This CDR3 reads CASSPQGDRTDTQYF. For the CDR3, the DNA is TGTGCCAGCAGCCCTCAGGGGGATAGGACAGATACGCAGTATTTT.

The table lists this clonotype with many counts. The CDR3 DNA is TGCAGCGTTCGACAGGGTCAGACTGAAGCTTTCTTT. Amino acid sequence: CSVRQGQTEAFF. The chain links TRBV29-1 to TRBJ1-1; 7 nucleotides match TRBD1. The ends lost 5 bases at V and 5 bases at J; junction bases unmatched: 5. The CDR3 length is 12 residues. The V gene's germline CDR1 is SQVTM and CDR2 ANQGSEA.